This TCR beta chain was sequenced in a study of T-cell memory formation after mild COVID-19. There are 17 residues in the CDR3. Germline CDR1 is SGHVS and CDR2 is FNYEAQ. V was shortened by 1 base and J by 0 bases, with 13 bases between the two germline ends. TCRdb ran MiXCR on the 5' RACE reads and lists one entry per CDR3 protein. The data show hundreds of thousands of distinct CDR3 sequences, with over 25% seen just once and about 13% held by the top ten. The J gene is TRBJ1-5, the V gene TRBV7-6; D unresolved. Sample: PBMCs or a T cell subset sorted from them (not recorded which). The sequence came from an adult woman who had mild COVID-19 (a few samples of this study predate the infection). Cell type and time point are not known. The CDR3 DNA reads as TGTGCCAGCAGCTTAGTGGGAAGAGCCTATAGCAATCAGCCCCAGCATTTT. This gives the protein CASSLVGRAYSNQPQHF.